This T cell receptor beta chain was captured by sequencing in a study of glioma-infiltrating T cells after dendritic cell vaccination. This CDR3 has 16 amino acids. The germline V gene encodes CDR1 SGHRS and CDR2 YFSETQ. J gave up 5 bases and V 4 bases, and 12 bases lay outside the gene matches. The immunoSEQ assay amplified TCRB CDR3 from up to 2 ug DNA. Using immunoSEQ multiplex PCR, the repertoire was profiled, and TCRdb retains in-frame clones only, with some absent. The table shows 80,000 to 100,000 clones, with approximately 80% occurring only once. The TCR was taken from a human donor with glioblastoma. This sequence joins TRBV5-1 and TRBJ2-5; 9 bases are shared with TRBD2. Here the sequenced sample was blood, taken before dendritic cell vaccination. CDR3 sequence reads: CASSLQGRGGRETQYF. CDR3 DNA sequence: TGCGCCAGCAGCCTTCAAGGGCGGGGGGGAAGGGAGACCCAGTACTTC.